This T cell receptor beta chain was sequenced during a study of blood T cell repertoires in COVID-19. Across the study: The samples span acute and convalescent COVID-19 from the United States, Italy and Spain.

Per the germline V gene, CDR1 is GTSNPN and CDR2 is SVGIG (reference sequence). CDR3 length equals 15 residues. J gave up 6 bases and V 5 bases, and 9 bases lay outside the gene matches. How the authors handled the data: For nucleated cells, counts were estimated from reference gene primer amplification. Measured with immunoSEQ multiplex PCR; TCRdb has only the in-frame clones, and not every one. V, J and clone size are those of that table, while D and trimming were read from the DNA. Seen here are fewer than 200,000 clones, about 85% observed once, and the top ten hold approximately 1%. This clonotype originated in a man aged 35-49 years with acute or convalescent COVID-19. This chain uses TRBV30 with TRBJ1-6; 8 bases are shared with TRBD1. Input material: peripheral blood. This CDR3 reads CAWGPADRANSPLHF. The DNA for the CDR3 is TGTGCCTGGGGGCCCGCGGACAGGGCTAATTCACCCCTCCACTTT.